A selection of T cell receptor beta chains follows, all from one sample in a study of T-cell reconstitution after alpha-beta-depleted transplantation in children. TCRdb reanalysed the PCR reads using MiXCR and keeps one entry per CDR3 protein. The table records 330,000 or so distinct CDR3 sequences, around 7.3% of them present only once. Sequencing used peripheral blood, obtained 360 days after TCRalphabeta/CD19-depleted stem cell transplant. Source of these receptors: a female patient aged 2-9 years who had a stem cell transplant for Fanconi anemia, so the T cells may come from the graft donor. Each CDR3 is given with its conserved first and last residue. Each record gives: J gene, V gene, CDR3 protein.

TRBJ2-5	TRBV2	CASSGSGVGETQYF
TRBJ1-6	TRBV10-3	CAISEGQGGLRYNSPLHF
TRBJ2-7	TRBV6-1	CASRVGTGGSPYEQYF
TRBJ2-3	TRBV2	CAEREGVGTDTQYF
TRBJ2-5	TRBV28	CASSPPGGGPQETQYF
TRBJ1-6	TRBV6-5	CASSLTSTVPSSPLHF
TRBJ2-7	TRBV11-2	CASSVTDTYEQYF
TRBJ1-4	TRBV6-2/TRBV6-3	CASSRDRALLFF
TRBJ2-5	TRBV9	CASSVSVLATQETQYF
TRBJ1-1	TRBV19	CASSTGYGTEAFF
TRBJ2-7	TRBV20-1	CSAVFAGISSEQYF
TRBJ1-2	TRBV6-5	CASRRTAGYGYTF
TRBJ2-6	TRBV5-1	CASSSLLYRVGANVLTF
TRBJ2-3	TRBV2	CASSETFFGTSARDTQYF
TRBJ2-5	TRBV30	CAWNRGLEQETQYF
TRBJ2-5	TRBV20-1	CSARKQETQYF
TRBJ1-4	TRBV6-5	CASKRAPGQDSVEKLFF
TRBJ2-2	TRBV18	CASSPKRTTANTGELFF
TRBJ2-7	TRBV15	CATSRDRVYEQYF
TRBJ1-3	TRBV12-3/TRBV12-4	CASSFFWFGNTIYF
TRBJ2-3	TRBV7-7	CASSLGGTGTGGDTQYF
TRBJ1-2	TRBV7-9	CASSPDTGQGIGGYTF
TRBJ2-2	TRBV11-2	CASSPGLAGPPYTGELFF
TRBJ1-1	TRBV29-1	CSVRQGIGGAFF
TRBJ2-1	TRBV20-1	CSARLPGYSGMGYNERFF
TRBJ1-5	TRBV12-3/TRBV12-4	CASSNLATQHF